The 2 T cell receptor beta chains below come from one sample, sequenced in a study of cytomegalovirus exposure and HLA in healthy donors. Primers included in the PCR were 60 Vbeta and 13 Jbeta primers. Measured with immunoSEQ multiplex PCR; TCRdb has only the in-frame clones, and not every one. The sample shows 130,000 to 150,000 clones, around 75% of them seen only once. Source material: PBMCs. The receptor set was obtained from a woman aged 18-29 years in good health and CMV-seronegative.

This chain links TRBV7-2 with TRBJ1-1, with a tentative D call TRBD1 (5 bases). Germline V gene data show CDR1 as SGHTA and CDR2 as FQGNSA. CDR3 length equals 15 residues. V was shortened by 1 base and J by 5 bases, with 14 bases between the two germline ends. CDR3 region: CASSLDSGRGTEAFF. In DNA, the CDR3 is TGTGCCAGCAGCTTAGATTCGGGGCGGGGGACTGAAGCTTTCTTT.

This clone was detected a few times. CDR3 nucleotides: TGTGCCAGCAGTTACTGGACTTCTCGAGGGACTGAAGCTTTCTTT. Its protein product is CASSYWTSRGTEAFF. The rearrangement joins TRBV6-5 to TRBJ1-1; no reliable D call. Trimming took 1 base from V and 5 from J, leaving 14 bases between them. Germline assignment: CDR1 MNHEY and CDR2 SVGAGI. The CDR3 spans 15 residues.